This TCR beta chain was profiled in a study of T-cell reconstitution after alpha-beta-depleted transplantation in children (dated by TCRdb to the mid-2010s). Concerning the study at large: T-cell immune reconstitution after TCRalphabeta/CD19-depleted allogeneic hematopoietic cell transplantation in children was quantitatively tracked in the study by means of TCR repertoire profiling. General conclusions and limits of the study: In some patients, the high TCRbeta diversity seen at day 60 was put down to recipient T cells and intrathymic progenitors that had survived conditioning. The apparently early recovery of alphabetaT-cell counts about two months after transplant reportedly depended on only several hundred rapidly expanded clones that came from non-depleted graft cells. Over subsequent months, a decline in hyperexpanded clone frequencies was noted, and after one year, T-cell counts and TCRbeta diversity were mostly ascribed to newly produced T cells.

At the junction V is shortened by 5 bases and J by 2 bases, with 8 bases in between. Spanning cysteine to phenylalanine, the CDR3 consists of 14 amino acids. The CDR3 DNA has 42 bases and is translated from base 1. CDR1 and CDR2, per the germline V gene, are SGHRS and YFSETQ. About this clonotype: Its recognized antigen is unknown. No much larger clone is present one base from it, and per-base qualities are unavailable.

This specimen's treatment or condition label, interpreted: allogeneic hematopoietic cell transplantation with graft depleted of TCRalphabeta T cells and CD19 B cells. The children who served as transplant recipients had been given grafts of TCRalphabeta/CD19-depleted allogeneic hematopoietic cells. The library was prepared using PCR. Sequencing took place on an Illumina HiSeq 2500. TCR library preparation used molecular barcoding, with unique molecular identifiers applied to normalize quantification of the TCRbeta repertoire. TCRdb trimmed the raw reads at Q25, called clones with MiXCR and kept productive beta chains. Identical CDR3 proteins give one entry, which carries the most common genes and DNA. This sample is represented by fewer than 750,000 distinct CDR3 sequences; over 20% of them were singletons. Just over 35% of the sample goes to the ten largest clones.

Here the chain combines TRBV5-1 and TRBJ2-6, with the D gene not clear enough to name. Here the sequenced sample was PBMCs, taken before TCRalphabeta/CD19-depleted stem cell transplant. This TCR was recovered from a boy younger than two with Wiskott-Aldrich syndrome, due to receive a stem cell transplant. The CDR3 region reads CASRAPAGANVLTF. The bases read TGCGCCAGCAGAGCTCCTGCTGGGGCCAACGTCCTGACTTTC.